A single sample is the source of the 12 T cell receptor beta chains below, sequenced in a study of blood T cell repertoires in COVID-19. Some clones are missing from TCRdb's copy, which holds only in-frame ones; the method was immunoSEQ multiplex PCR. The sample lists about 230,000 clones, around 89% occurring once. Sequencing used PBMCs or T cells enriched from blood (not recorded which). The receptor source for this set is a woman in her thirties or forties with acute COVID-19.

V and J are TRBV18 and TRBJ1-1, with D tentatively TRBD1 (5 bases). The V end was cut by 5 bases, the J end by 5 bases, with 15 bases between. CDR1 is KGHSH, CDR2 LQKENI, per germline. The CDR3 covers 14 residues. CDR3 sequence (DNA): TGTGCCAGCTCAGGTCAGGGCAGGGTTACTGAAGCTTTCTTT. This sequence encodes CASSGQGRVTEAFF.

This sequence joins TRBV6-6 and TRBJ2-2, with 7 bases lining up with TRBD1. Germline CDR1 is MNHNY and CDR2 is SVGAGI (reference sequence). CDR3 size: 16 residues. Trimming cost V 2 bases and J 5 bases; bases outside gene matches: 8. The CDR3 DNA sequence: TGTGCCAGCAGTTACGTACAGGGGTTGGGTACCGGGGAGCTGTTTTTT. It encodes CASSYVQGLGTGELFF.

This clone was detected only once. The chain links TRBV2 to TRBJ2-2, with TRBD2 matching 14 bases. The CDR3 runs to 17 residues. CDR1 SNHLY and CDR2 FYNNEI come from the germline V gene. The V gene end was trimmed by 6 bases and the J gene end by 5 bases; junction bases not matched to a gene: 8. In DNA, the CDR3 is TGTGCCAGCAGAGACACGACTAGCGGGAGGGGGACCGGGGAGCTGTTTTTT. Residues: CASRDTTSGRGTGELFF.

This clone appeared once. The rearrangement joins TRBV30 to TRBJ2-5; 8 bases are a match to TRBD2. V shed 4 bases, J shed 2 bases, and the junction held 9 bases outside the gene matches. This CDR3 contains 15 residues. Germline values: CDR1 GTSNPN, CDR2 SVGIG (reference sequence). The CDR3 loop is CAWKVGGLGQETQYF. CDR3 nucleotides: TGTGCCTGGAAAGTAGGGGGACTAGGTCAAGAGACCCAGTACTTC. The variable domain in full, with the rest retrieved from reference TRBV30 and TRBJ2-5, is SQTIHQWPATLVQPVGSPLSLECTVEGTSNPNLYWYRQAAGRGLQLLFYSVGIGQISSEVPQNLSASRPQDRQFILSSKKLLLSDSGFYLCAWKVGGLGQETQYFGPGTRLLVL.

The genes are TRBV5-1 and TRBJ2-7; 8 bases agree with TRBD2. The V gene's germline CDR1 is SGHRS and CDR2 YFSETQ. V was pared by 4 bases and J by 12 bases, with 18 bases of the junction left unmatched. This CDR3 is built from 15 residues. This chain's CDR3 is CASSLSGESGGGRYF. CDR3 DNA sequence: TGCGCCAGCAGCCTGTCCGGGGAGAGCGGGGGAGGGAGGTACTTC.

The CDR3, as DNA: TGTGCCAGCAGCATCCTAGCGGAGGGCTCCTACAATGAGCAGTTCTTC. It translates to CASSILAEGSYNEQFF. The rearrangement joins TRBV9 to TRBJ2-1; the match to TRBD2 covers 7 bases. Germline loops: CDR1 SGDLS, CDR2 YYNGEE. Germline trimming cut 4 bases from V and 0 bases from J; bases unmatched to any gene: 7. The length of the CDR3 is 16 residues.

This sequence joins TRBV11-2 and TRBJ1-4; unclear D gene. Germline V gene data show CDR1 as SGHAT and CDR2 as FQNNGV. The CDR3 length is 15 residues. Trimming cost V 3 bases and J 6 bases, with 14 bases left between them. CDR3 DNA sequence: TGTGCCAGCAGCTTTCCCGGTGCGATACATGAAAAACTGTTTTTT. Its translation is CASSFPGAIHEKLFF.

This sequence joins TRBV24-1 and TRBJ2-5, with D maybe TRBD1 (6 bases). The CDR3 is 15 residues long. Trimming removed 4 bases at V and 0 bases at J, with 11 bases between. Germline assignment: CDR1 KGHDR and CDR2 SFDVKD. The CDR3 reads CATSEPDRYQETQYF. CDR3 coding DNA: TGTGCCACCAGTGAACCCGACAGGTACCAAGAGACCCAGTACTTC.

The chain carries TRBV7-2 and TRBJ1-6; D perhaps matches TRBD1 (5 bases). Germline-derived CDR1 and CDR2 are SGHTA and FQGNSA. The CDR3 totals 14 residues. The ends were cut back, 1 base at V and 9 bases at J, with 10 bases in the middle. DNA of the CDR3: TGTGCCAGCAGCTTAGGCAGGGCGGTTTCACCCCTCCACTTT. This translates into CASSLGRAVSPLHF.

The V call is TRBV15, the J call TRBJ1-5, with a weak D call TRBD1 (5 bases). Trimming removed 0 bases at V and 3 bases at J, with 9 bases between. The germline V gene has CDR1 LNHNV and CDR2 YYDKDF (reference sequence). The CDR3 has 15 residues. CDR3 region: CATSRDREANQPQHF. CDR3 DNA sequence: TGTGCCACCAGCAGAGACAGGGAAGCCAATCAGCCCCAGCATTTT. Drawing the rest from reference TRBV15 and TRBJ1-5, the complete variable domain is DAMVIQNPRYQVTQFGKPVTLSCSQTLNHNVMYWYQQKSSQAPKLLFHYYDKDFNNEADTPDNFQSRRPNTSFCFLDIRSPGLGDTAMYLCATSRDREANQPQHFGDGTRLSIL.

V gene TRBV11-2 combines with J gene TRBJ2-1, with 9 bases matching TRBD2. CDR1 is SGHAT, CDR2 FQNNGV, per germline. The CDR3 consists of 19 residues. J gave up 0 bases and V 3 bases, and 12 bases lay outside the gene matches. The CDR3 DNA sequence: TGTGCCAGCAGCTTCCCCTCCGGGGCGGGAGGGCCCTCCTACAATGAGCAGTTCTTC. Translation: CASSFPSGAGGPSYNEQFF.

V gene TRBV19 combines with J gene TRBJ2-7; possibly TRBD2 for D (6 bases). Per germline, CDR1 LNHDA and CDR2 SQIVND (reference sequence). The length of the CDR3 is 14 residues. The germline V and J ends were trimmed by 3 bases and 0 bases, with 9 bases remaining between them. For the CDR3, the DNA is TGTGCCAGTAGTATCGGCGGGAACTCCTACGAGCAGTACGTC. It encodes CASSIGGNSYEQYV.